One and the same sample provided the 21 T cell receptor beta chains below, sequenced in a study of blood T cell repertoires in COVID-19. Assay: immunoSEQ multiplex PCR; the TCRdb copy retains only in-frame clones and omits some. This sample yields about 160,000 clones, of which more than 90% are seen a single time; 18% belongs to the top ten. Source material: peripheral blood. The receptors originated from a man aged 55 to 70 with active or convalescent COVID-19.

The CDR3 DNA is TGTGCCAGCAGTTACTCCGACAGGGTCGGCTACGAGCAGTACTTC. Amino acids: CASSYSDRVGYEQYF. The chain recombines TRBV6-5 with TRBJ2-7; 7 bases align to TRBD1. Germline CDR1 and CDR2: MNHEY and SVGAGI. V was pared by 0 bases and J by 3 bases, with 5 bases of the junction left unmatched. CDR3 length: 15 amino acids.

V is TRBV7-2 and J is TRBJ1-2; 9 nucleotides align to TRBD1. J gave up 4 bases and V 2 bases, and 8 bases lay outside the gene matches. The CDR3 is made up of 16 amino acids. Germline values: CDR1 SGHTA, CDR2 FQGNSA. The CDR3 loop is CASSLIAGQGVYGYTF. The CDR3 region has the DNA TGTGCCAGCAGCTTAATTGCGGGACAGGGCGTCTATGGCTACACCTTC.

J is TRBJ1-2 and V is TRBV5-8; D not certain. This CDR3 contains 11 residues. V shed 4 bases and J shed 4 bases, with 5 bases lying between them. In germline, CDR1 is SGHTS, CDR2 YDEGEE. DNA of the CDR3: TGTGCCAGCAGCCTCGGCTATGGCTACACCTTC. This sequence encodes CASSLGYGYTF.

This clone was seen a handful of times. The CDR3 bases are TGTGCCAGTAGTTCGAGACACCACTCTGGAAACACCATATATTTT. The encoded protein is CASSSRHHSGNTIYF. The rearrangement joins TRBV19 to TRBJ1-3; D is undetermined. This CDR3 is 15 amino acids long. Germline V lookup: CDR1 LNHDA, CDR2 SQIVND (reference sequence). The ends were cut back, 5 bases at V and 0 bases at J, with 11 bases in the middle.

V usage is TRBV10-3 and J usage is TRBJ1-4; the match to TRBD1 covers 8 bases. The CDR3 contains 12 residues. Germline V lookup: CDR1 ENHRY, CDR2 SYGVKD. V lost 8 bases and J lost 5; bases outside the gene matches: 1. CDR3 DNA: TGTGCCATCCAGGGGGCCAATGAAAAACTGTTTTTT. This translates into CAIQGANEKLFF.

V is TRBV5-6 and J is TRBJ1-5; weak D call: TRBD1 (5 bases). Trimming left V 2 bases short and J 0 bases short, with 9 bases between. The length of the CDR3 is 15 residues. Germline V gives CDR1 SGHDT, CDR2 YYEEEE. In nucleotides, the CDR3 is TGTGCCAGCAGCTTACAGGTTTATAGCAATCAGCCCCAGCATTTT. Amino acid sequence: CASSLQVYSNQPQHF. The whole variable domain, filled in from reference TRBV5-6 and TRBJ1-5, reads DAGVTQSPTHLIKTRGQQVTLRCSPKSGHDTVSWYQQALGQGPQFIFQYYEEEERQRGNFPDRFSGHQFPNYSSELNVNALLLGDSALYLCASSLQVYSNQPQHFGDGTRLSIL.

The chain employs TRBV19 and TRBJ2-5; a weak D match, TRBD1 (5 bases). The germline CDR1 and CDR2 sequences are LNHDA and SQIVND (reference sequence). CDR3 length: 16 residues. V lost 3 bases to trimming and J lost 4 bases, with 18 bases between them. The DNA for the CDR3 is TGTGCCAGTAGTATTCTCCCCAGGGTGTCAGGAGAGACCCAGTACTTC. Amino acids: CASSILPRVSGETQYF.

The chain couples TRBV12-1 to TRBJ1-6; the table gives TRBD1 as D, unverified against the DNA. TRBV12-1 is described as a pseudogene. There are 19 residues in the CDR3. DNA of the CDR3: TGTGCCAGCAGCTTGGAAAGGGAAACAGGGATTGTGTATAATTCACCCCTCCACTTT. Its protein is CASSLERETGIVYNSPLHF.

The DNA for the CDR3 is TGTGCCAGCAGCTACTCCGGGACAGGGACTTCACCCCTCCACTTT. Protein product: CASSYSGTGTSPLHF. The V call is TRBV7-6, the J call TRBJ1-6, with TRBD1 matching over 9 bases. The CDR3 is made up of 15 amino acids. The germline CDR1 and CDR2 sequences are SGHVS and FNYEAQ. Trimming cost V 4 bases and J 9 bases; bases outside gene matches: 7.

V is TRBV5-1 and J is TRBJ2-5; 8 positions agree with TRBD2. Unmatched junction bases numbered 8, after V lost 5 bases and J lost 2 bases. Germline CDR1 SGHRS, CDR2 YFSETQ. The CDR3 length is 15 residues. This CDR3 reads CASSIQRGFQETQYF. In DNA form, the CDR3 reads TGCGCCAGCAGTATCCAGCGGGGGTTTCAAGAGACCCAGTACTTC.

The CDR3 region is CASSSGTANSPLHF. The CDR3 nucleotides read TGCGCCAGCAGTTCCGGGACAGCAAATTCACCCCTCCACTTT. The chain couples TRBV5-1 to TRBJ1-6; 7 nucleotides align to TRBD1. The length of the CDR3 is 14 residues. Germline CDR1 reads SGHRS; CDR2 reads YFSETQ. Trimming at V came to 5 bases and at J to 7 bases, leaving 6 bases not matched to a gene.

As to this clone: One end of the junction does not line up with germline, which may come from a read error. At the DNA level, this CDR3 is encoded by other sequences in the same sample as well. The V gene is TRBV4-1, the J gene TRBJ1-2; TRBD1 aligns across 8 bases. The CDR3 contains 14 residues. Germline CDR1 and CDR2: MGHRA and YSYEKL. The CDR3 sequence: CASSQAGQEEGYTF. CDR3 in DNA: TGCGCCAGCAGCCAGGCGGGACAGGAGGAAGGCTACACTTTC.

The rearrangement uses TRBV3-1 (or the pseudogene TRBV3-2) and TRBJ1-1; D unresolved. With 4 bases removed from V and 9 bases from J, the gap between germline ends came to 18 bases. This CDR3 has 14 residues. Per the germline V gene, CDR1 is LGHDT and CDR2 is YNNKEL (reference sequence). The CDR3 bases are TGTGCCAGCAGCCCGAGAGGGCATCCGTGGCAAGCTTTCTTT. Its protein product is CASSPRGHPWQAFF.

The CDR3 loop is CASSRGQETQYF. CDR3 sequence (DNA): TGCGCCAGCAGCAGGGGACAAGAGACCCAGTACTTC. The rearrangement links TRBV5-1 to TRBJ2-5; D might be TRBD1 (5 bases). The V end lost 4 bases, the J end lost 2 bases, and 6 bases lay between the germline ends. Germline V gene data show CDR1 as SGHRS and CDR2 as YFSETQ. This CDR3 is built from 12 residues.

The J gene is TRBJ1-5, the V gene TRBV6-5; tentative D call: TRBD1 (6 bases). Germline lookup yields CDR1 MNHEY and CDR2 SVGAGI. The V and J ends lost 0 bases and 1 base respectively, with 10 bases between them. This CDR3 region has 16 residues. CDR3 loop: CASSYSGGRSNQPQHF. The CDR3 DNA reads TGTGCCAGCAGTTACTCCGGGGGGCGAAGCAATCAGCCCCAGCATTTT.

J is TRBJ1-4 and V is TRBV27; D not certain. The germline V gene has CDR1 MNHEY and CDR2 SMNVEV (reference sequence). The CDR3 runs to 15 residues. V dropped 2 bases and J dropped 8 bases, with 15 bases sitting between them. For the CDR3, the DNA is TGTGCCAGCAGTTTAGGAGGAGGGTTTAGCGAAAAACTGTTTTTT. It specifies CASSLGGGFSEKLFF.

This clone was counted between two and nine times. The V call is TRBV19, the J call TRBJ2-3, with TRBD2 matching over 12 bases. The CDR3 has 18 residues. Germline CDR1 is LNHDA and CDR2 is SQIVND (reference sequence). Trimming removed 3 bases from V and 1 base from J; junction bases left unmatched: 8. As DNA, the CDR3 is TGTGCCAGTAGTATGCTAGCGGGGGGGCTAGTAGGCACAGATACGCAGTATTTT. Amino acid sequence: CASSMLAGGLVGTDTQYF.

CDR3 DNA: TGCAGTGCTAGTGTCGCTAGCGGGCCACCCATCAGACAGTATTTT. Translating gives CSASVASGPPIRQYF. This chain connects TRBV20-1 to TRBJ2-3; 8 positions match TRBD2. CDR1 and CDR2 (germline): DFQATT, SNEGSKA (reference sequence). The CDR3 sequence is 15 residues long. The J segment lost 12 bases and the V segment lost 3 bases, leaving 17 bases of the junction unmatched.

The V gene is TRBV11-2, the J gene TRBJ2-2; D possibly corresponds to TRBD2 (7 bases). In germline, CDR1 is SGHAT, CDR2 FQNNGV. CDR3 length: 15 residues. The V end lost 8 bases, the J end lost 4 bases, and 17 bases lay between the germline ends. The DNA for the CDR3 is TGTGCCAGCTCCCGGGCGGGGGCGACCACCGGGGAGCTGTTTTTT. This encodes CASSRAGATTGELFF.

The CDR3, as DNA: TGCGCCAGCAGTTCTGGACAGCTCTACGAGCAGTACTTC. Translating gives CASSSGQLYEQYF. The rearrangement uses TRBV5-1 and TRBJ2-7; D perhaps matches TRBD1 (6 bases). The CDR3 is made up of 13 amino acids. Trimming left V 5 bases short and J 3 bases short, with 12 bases between. CDR1 is SGHRS, CDR2 YFSETQ, per germline.

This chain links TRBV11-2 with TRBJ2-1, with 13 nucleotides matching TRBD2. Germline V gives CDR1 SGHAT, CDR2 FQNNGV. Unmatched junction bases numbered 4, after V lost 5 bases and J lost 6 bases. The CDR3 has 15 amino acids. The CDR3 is CASSLGTSGVNEQFF. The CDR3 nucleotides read TGTGCCAGCAGCCTGGGGACTAGCGGGGTCAATGAGCAGTTCTTC. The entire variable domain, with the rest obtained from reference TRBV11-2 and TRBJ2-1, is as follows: EAGVAQSPRYKIIEKRQSVAFWCNPISGHATLYWYQQILGQGPKLLIQFQNNGVVDDSQLPKDRFSAERLKGVDSTLKIQPAKLEDSAVYLCASSLGTSGVNEQFFGPGTRLTVL.